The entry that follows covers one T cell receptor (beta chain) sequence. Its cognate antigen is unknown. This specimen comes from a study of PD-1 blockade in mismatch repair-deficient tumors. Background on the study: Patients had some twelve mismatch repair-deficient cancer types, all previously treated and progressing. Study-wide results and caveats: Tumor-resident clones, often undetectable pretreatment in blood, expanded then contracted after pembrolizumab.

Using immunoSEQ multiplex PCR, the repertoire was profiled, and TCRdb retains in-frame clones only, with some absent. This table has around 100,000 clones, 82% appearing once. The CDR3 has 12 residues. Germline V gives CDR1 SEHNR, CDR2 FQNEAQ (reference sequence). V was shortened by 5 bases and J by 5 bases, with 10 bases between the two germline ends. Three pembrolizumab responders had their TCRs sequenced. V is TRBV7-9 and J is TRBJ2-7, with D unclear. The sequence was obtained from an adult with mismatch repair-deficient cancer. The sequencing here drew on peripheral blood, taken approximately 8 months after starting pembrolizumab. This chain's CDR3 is CASSPREHEQYF. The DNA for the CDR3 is TGTGCCAGCAGCCCAAGAGAGCACGAGCAGTACTTC.